This T cell receptor beta chain was sequenced for a study of Ad26.COV2.S vaccination and SARS-CoV-2 variants. As for the study in general: A COV1001 Ad26.COV2.S trial-arm participant provided the sample. Each vaccinee took Ad26.COV2.S intramuscularly, once or twice 56 days apart.

Whole-study findings and limits: Across vaccine and placebo recipients, the breadth of non-spike TCRs was similar. Placebo recipients trailed vaccine recipients in spike-specific TCR breadth.

CDR3 size: 14 residues. V was clipped by 7 bases and J by 5 bases, with 15 bases between them. CDR1 is LNHDA and CDR2 is SQIVND in the germline V gene (reference sequence). Worth noting for this clone: The antigen is unknown.

Indicated treatment: approximately 18 received Ad26.COV2.S at low or high dose, single or two shots; about 5 received placebo; per-sample allocation not given. Specimens were obtained on day 63 following the first vaccine or placebo injection. Assay used: immunoSEQ multiplex PCR; TCRdb lists only in-frame clones, some missing. The table has about 420,000 clones, approximately 90% seen once; the top ten hold about 3.6%. The TCR sequence derives from a person aged 18-65 years who received the Ad26.COV2.S COVID-19 vaccine or a placebo. This material consisted of peripheral blood, taken in a trial of Ad26.COV2.S vaccine versus placebo. V usage is TRBV19 and J usage is TRBJ1-5; D is possibly TRBD1 (6 bases). The CDR3 loop reads CASKLRGDDQPQHF. The CDR3 DNA reads TGTGCCAGTAAGCTCAGGGGTGACGATCAGCCCCAGCATTTT.